Ten or more counts support the clone carrying this T cell receptor beta chain. The antigen remains undetermined. Molecular barcoded adaptors covering alpha/delta and beta/gamma chains were used on approximately 440 ng RNA. TCRdb re-called the reads with MiXCR, one entry per CDR3 protein. The sample lists 85,000 or so distinct CDR3 sequences; approximately 13% were seen once. These data are taken from a study of read filtering for tumor transcriptome and immune sequencing. Study overall: The cohort had about 16 men and roughly 13 women aged about 45 to 80, mean about 70 years.

Germline lookup yields CDR1 SGHNT and CDR2 YENEEA. V shed 2 bases and J shed 3 bases, with 7 bases lying between them. This CDR3 has 13 amino acids. Study-wide findings and caveats: IR-seq captured clonotypes deeper and more reliably than RNA-seq.

The receptor's source is a donor over 35 with multiple myeloma. The source material was a population of CD138-negative cells sorted from bone marrow. V usage is TRBV11-3 and J usage is TRBJ1-1; D ambiguous. The CDR3 is CASSLKSHTEAFF. The CDR3 nucleotides read TGTGCCAGCAGCTTAAAATCTCACACTGAAGCTTTCTTT.